What follows is one TCR beta chain and its context. The junction departs from germline at one end; a sequencing error may be responsible. TCRbeta libraries were built with three rounds of nested PCR, modified from ARM-PCR. TCRdb passed the multiplex PCR reads through MiXCR, listing each CDR3 protein once. The repertoire has about 100,000 distinct CDR3 sequences, roughly two thirds of them found once; the top ten carry approximately 19%. These data come from a study of tumor and adjacent non-tumor tissue in lung cancer. RNA was extracted from bulk tissue without any cell sorting. The normal lung tissue was taken more than 3 cm from the tumor edge. The CDR3 consists of 15 residues. Germline values: CDR1 MNHEY, CDR2 SVGEGT.

The source of this sequence is a man aged 25-40 years with non-small cell lung cancer. The chain is built from TRBV6-2 or TRBV6-3 and TRBJ2-7, with D possibly TRBD1 on 6 matching bases. Sequences were obtained from distant non-tumor lung tissue. The CDR3 DNA sequence: TGTACCAGCAGTTACTCAGACAGGTCAACCAACGAGCAGTACTTC. The encoded protein is CTSSYSDRSTNEQYF.